Below, 22 T cell receptor beta chains from the same sample are listed, as sequenced in a study of naive and memory T cell subsets. An equimolar mix of two oligonucleotides served as the beta constant-region primer for TRBC1 and TRBC2. TCRdb reprocessed the UMI-ligation and nested PCR reads with MiXCR, giving one entry per CDR3 protein. The table includes some 28,000 distinct CDR3 sequences, approximately 12% detected once. Sequenced: effector memory CD4+ T cells from blood. The subset: effector memory, CD45RA- CD27-. These receptors all come from a human donor in good health.

This clonotype was counted between two and nine times. This chain uses TRBV11-3 with TRBJ2-3; 9 bases line up with TRBD2. V was pared by 3 bases and J by 2 bases, with 3 bases of the junction left unmatched. The CDR3 consists of 15 residues. The V gene's germline CDR1 is SGHNT and CDR2 YENEEA. The CDR3 sequence is CASSLREGPTDTQYF. In nucleotides, the CDR3 is TGTGCCAGCAGCTTGCGGGAGGGCCCCACAGATACGCAGTATTTT. The complete variable domain, with remaining parts taken from reference TRBV11-3 and TRBJ2-3, reads EAGVVQSPRYKIIEKKQPVAFWCNPISGHNTLYWYLQNLGQGPELLIRYENEEAVDDSQLPKDRFSAERLKGVDSTLKIQPAELGDSAVYLCASSLREGPTDTQYFGPGTRLTVL.

This clonotype has ten or more counts. The chain combines TRBV6-2 or TRBV6-3 with TRBJ2-2, with a tentative D call TRBD1 (5 bases). Between the trimmed V and J ends, which lost 6 bases and 3 bases, there was a span of 14 bases. CDR3 size: 15 residues. Germline V gene lookup returns CDR1 MNHEY and CDR2 SVGEGT. CDR3 loop: CASRAALGDTGELFF. In DNA form, the CDR3 reads TGTGCCAGCAGGGCCGCCCTAGGGGACACCGGGGAGCTGTTTTTT.

The J gene is TRBJ2-5, the V gene TRBV2; D is undetermined. Germline V gives CDR1 SNHLY, CDR2 FYNNEI. V lost 8 bases and J lost 5, with 12 bases in between. This CDR3 is built from 12 residues. The CDR3 loop reads CASGSFVETQYF. The CDR3 nucleotides are TGTGCCAGCGGCAGTTTTGTGGAGACCCAGTACTTC.

This clonotype was recorded at least ten times. The genes are TRBV4-3 and TRBJ1-2, with D hard to call. This CDR3 is built from 12 residues. Germline CDR1 LGHNA, CDR2 YSLEER. Trimming left V 1 base short and J 7 bases short, with 7 bases between. Here the CDR3 DNA reads TGCGCCAGCAGCCAAGCCGGCTCTGGCTACACCTTC. It yields the protein CASSQAGSGYTF.

V and J are TRBV18 and TRBJ2-1; a weak D match, TRBD2 (5 bases). Germline CDR1 is KGHSH and CDR2 is LQKENI. CDR3 length: 15 residues. With 4 bases removed from V and 0 bases from J, the gap between germline ends came to 10 bases. CDR3 region: CASSRERSSYNEQFF. The CDR3, as DNA: TGTGCCAGCTCACGGGAGCGGAGCTCCTACAATGAGCAGTTCTTC. Full variable domain (missing parts from reference TRBV18 and TRBJ2-1): NAGVMQNPRHLVRRRGQEARLRCSPMKGHSHVYWYRQLPEEGLKFMVYLQKENIIDESGMPKERFSAEFPKEGPSILRIQQVVRGDSAAYFCASSRERSSYNEQFFGPGTRLTVL.

A few counts support this clonotype. The chain employs TRBV7-2 and TRBJ2-7; D unresolved. The V gene lost 3 bases and the J gene lost 3 bases, with 6 bases spanning the gap. The germline gives CDR1 SGHTA, CDR2 FQGNSA. The CDR3 contains 12 residues. The CDR3 loop reads CASSFPGYEQYF. The CDR3 nucleotides read TGTGCCAGCAGCTTCCCCGGCTACGAGCAGTACTTC.

At least ten counts were recorded for this clonotype. The chain combines TRBV6-1 with TRBJ2-5; possible D gene TRBD2, 5 bases. This CDR3 has 15 amino acids. Deletions cut 6 bases from V and 3 bases from J, with 17 bases between. Germline V gives CDR1 MNHNS, CDR2 SASEGT. Here the CDR3 reads CASRAVGQRKETQYF. The CDR3 coding sequence is TGTGCCAGCAGGGCAGTCGGGCAGCGGAAAGAGACCCAGTACTTC.

V usage is TRBV12-3 or TRBV12-4 and J usage is TRBJ2-3, with 8 bases identical to TRBD1. J gave up 0 bases and V 5 bases, and 4 bases lay outside the gene matches. The CDR3 sequence is 15 residues long. Here the CDR3 DNA reads TGTGCCAGCAGTCGACAGGGGCGGAGCACAGATACGCAGTATTTT. This sequence encodes CASSRQGRSTDTQYF.

This chain uses TRBV7-2 with TRBJ2-1; 10 nucleotides line up with TRBD2. The length of the CDR3 is 16 residues. Germline V lookup: CDR1 SGHTA, CDR2 FQGNSA. V was clipped by 5 bases and J by 8 bases; unmatched bases: 12. In nucleotides, the CDR3 is TGTGCCAGCAGCCCCCAGCTAGCGGGAGTTTACGATGAGCAGTTCTTC. Translating gives CASSPQLAGVYDEQFF.

The CDR3 protein is CATKLLGVETQYF. CDR3 in DNA: TGTGCCACCAAGCTCCTAGGGGTGGAGACCCAGTACTTC. This rearrangement joins TRBV15 to TRBJ2-5, with a weak D call TRBD1 (5 bases). V was clipped by 7 bases and J by 5 bases, with 14 bases between them. This CDR3 comprises 13 residues. Germline V gives CDR1 LNHNV, CDR2 YYDKDF (reference sequence).

This clonotype appeared many times. The rearrangement joins TRBV29-1 to TRBJ2-7, with 7 bases lining up with TRBD1. The CDR3 consists of 13 residues. Germline lookup yields CDR1 SQVTM and CDR2 ANQGSEA. J lost 2 bases, V lost 7 bases, and 8 bases had no gene match. CDR3 sequence (DNA): TGCAGCGCTGCAAGGGGGACAGCCTACGAGCAGTACTTC. Its protein is CSAARGTAYEQYF.

This clonotype showed up many times. Lacking the conserved final phenylalanine or tryptophan, this CDR3 likely reflects a read error. No DNA is shown, since the ends of the CDR3 on it are uncertain; the CDR3 is the one TCRdb lists. The rearrangement uses TRBV7-9 and TRBJ2-1; TRBD2 is the table's D call, not checked against the DNA. Germline CDR1 SEHNR, CDR2 FQNEAQ (reference sequence). The CDR3 region is 9 residues in length, termini included. CDR3 in amino acids: CASSPSRIA.

V gene TRBV20-1 combines with J gene TRBJ2-7; 9 bases line up with TRBD2. Per germline, CDR1 DFQATT and CDR2 SNEGSKA (reference sequence). The CDR3 spans 17 residues. With V trimmed by 5 bases and J by 4 bases, 18 bases remained unmatched. This CDR3 reads CSAPSSGSNRGRYEQYF. The DNA for the CDR3 is TGCAGTGCTCCGAGTAGCGGGAGTAATAGGGGAAGATACGAGCAGTACTTC.

By sample fraction, this clonotype is medium-sized. The J gene is TRBJ1-6, the V gene TRBV7-9; D unclear. Trimming left V 1 base short and J 4 bases short, with 5 bases between. In germline, CDR1 is SEHNR, CDR2 FQNEAQ (reference sequence). CDR3 length equals 14 residues. CDR3 nucleotide sequence: TGTGCCAGCAGCTTAGAACAGTATAATTCACCCCTCCACTTT. Translation gives CASSLEQYNSPLHF.

The chain uses TRBV19 and TRBJ2-1; 8 nucleotides align to TRBD1. The V and J ends lost 5 bases and 0 bases, in that order; junction bases with no gene match: 6. The CDR3 consists of 16 residues. Germline V gene lookup returns CDR1 LNHDA and CDR2 SQIVND (reference sequence). The CDR3 is CASSRGQGRSYNEQFF. CDR3 DNA sequence: TGTGCCAGTAGTCGAGGACAGGGACGCTCCTACAATGAGCAGTTCTTC.

This clonotype has ten or more counts. V usage is TRBV5-1 and J usage is TRBJ2-1; D gene uncertain. CDR1 is SGHRS, CDR2 YFSETQ, per germline. The length of the CDR3 is 14 residues. V was shortened by 6 bases and J by 6 bases, with 16 bases between the two germline ends. The CDR3 spells CASTLSARVNEQFF. DNA of the CDR3: TGCGCCAGCACCCTTTCTGCCCGAGTCAATGAGCAGTTCTTC.

This clonotype was observed at least ten times. The chain couples TRBV7-3 to TRBJ2-3; 8 positions agree with TRBD2. V trimming: 5 bases; J trimming: 9 bases; junction bases outside the gene matches: 10. Germline loops: CDR1 SGHTA, CDR2 FQGTGA. This CDR3 region has 14 residues. CDR3 amino acids: CASSPGGPGLTQYF. Written as DNA, the CDR3 is TGTGCCAGCAGCCCGGGGGGGCCGGGATTAACGCAGTATTTT.

This clonotype was seen only a few times. The CDR3, as DNA: TGTGCCAGCAGAGAAAGCGGGGCTCCTGAGCAGTTCTTC. Its protein is CASRESGAPEQFF. This rearrangement joins TRBV6-1 to TRBJ2-1; 7 bases fit TRBD2. Germline CDR1 MNHNS, CDR2 SASEGT. The CDR3 spans 13 residues. V was clipped by 6 bases and J by 9 bases; unmatched bases: 8.

This clonotype was seen ten or more times. This chain joins TRBV7-9 and TRBJ1-1; D gene uncertain. The V and J ends lost 5 bases and 2 bases respectively, with 6 bases between them. The germline V gene has CDR1 SEHNR and CDR2 FQNEAQ (reference sequence). The CDR3 covers 12 residues. CDR3 nucleotide sequence: TGTGCCAGCAGCCCGCAAAACACTGAAGCTTTCTTT. Translated: CASSPQNTEAFF.

This clonotype is labeled as medium-sized. The rearrangement links TRBV7-2 to TRBJ2-5; D unclear. The CDR3 contains 14 residues. Germline assignment: CDR1 SGHTA and CDR2 FQGNSA. Trimming left V 2 bases short and J 5 bases short, with 12 bases between. As DNA, the CDR3 is TGTGCCAGCAGCTTAATGGGCCTGGGGGAGACCCAGTACTTC. Protein product: CASSLMGLGETQYF. Full variable domain (remainder filled in from reference TRBV7-2 and TRBJ2-5): GAGVSQSPSNKVTEKGKDVELRCDPISGHTALYWYRQSLGQGLEFLIYFQGNSAPDKSGLPSDRFSAERTGGSVSTLTIQRTQQEDSAVYLCASSLMGLGETQYFGPGTRLLVL.

This chain joins TRBV27 and TRBJ1-1; possibly TRBD1 for D (5 bases). The V end was cut by 6 bases, the J end by 8 bases, with 16 bases between. The CDR3 covers 13 residues. In germline, CDR1 is MNHEY, CDR2 SMNVEV (reference sequence). In DNA, the CDR3 is TGTGCCAGCAGGGAAAAGGGGTATAGGGAAGCTTTCTTT. Its protein is CASREKGYREAFF.

This clonotype counts as medium-sized. This rearrangement joins TRBV5-5 to TRBJ1-4, with D uncertain. The CDR3 contains 14 residues. Trimming stripped 5 bases from V and 0 bases from J, with 8 bases between. CDR1 SGHKS and CDR2 YYEKEE come from the germline V gene (reference sequence). The CDR3 is CASRTWTTNEKLFF. In nucleotides, the CDR3 is TGTGCCAGCAGGACCTGGACAACTAATGAAAAACTGTTTTTT.